The clone carrying this T cell receptor (beta chain) was picked up a small number of times. The data were obtained in a study of cytomegalovirus exposure and HLA in healthy donors. The study ran its PCR with 60 Vbeta and 13 Jbeta primers. The assay was immunoSEQ multiplex PCR, and TCRdb's table has in-frame clones only and misses some. This table has roughly 130,000 clones, roughly 70% appearing once. Germline values: CDR1 SGDLS, CDR2 YYNGEE. This CDR3 has 13 amino acids. J was trimmed by 9 bases and V by 3 bases; bases with no gene match: 8. The gene calls are TRBV9 and TRBJ1-1, with 7 bases fitting TRBD1. The sequencing input was PBMCs. The clonotype comes from a man in his forties in good health and CMV-seropositive. The CDR3 nucleotides are TGTGCCAGCAGCGCGACAGGGCCGTCCCAAGCTTTCTTT. Its protein is CASSATGPSQAFF.